This T cell receptor (beta chain) came from a study of metastatic and nonmetastatic thyroid tumors. About the study: From malignant and benign thyroid patients, repertoires in blood and in tumor or nodule tissue were compared. Study-wide results and limits: As reported, TCR beta diversity in blood and tumor was significantly higher in malignant thyroid tumors than in benign nodules.

In this sample, this clone turned up many times. Its matching antigen is unknown. No treatment of any kind had been given to any patient before thyroid surgery. Authors' analysis steps: Between-group CDR3 differences, defined by clinicopathological status, yielded a distant-metastasis classifier for papillary thyroid cancer. Using MiXCR, TCRdb reanalyzed the PCR reads. The V and J calls, along with clone size, are taken from TCRdb and not from the paper's own processing. There are approximately 30,000 clones in the sample; under 8% occur only once, and approximately 40% lies in the top ten. The CDR3 has 15 amino acids. V was clipped by 3 bases and J by 4 bases; unmatched bases: 5. The V gene's germline CDR1 is DFQATT and CDR2 SNEGSKA (reference sequence).

The clonotype was recovered from a female donor with papillary thyroid cancer or a benign thyroid nodule (not recorded which). Some clones in this sample may be carry-over from other donors' samples. The source material was blood. This chain connects TRBV20-1 to TRBJ1-3, with 11 bases matching TRBD1. The CDR3 bases are TGCAGTGCTAGTACGGACAGGGGGCGAGGAAACACCATATATTTT. This gives the protein CSASTDRGRGNTIYF.